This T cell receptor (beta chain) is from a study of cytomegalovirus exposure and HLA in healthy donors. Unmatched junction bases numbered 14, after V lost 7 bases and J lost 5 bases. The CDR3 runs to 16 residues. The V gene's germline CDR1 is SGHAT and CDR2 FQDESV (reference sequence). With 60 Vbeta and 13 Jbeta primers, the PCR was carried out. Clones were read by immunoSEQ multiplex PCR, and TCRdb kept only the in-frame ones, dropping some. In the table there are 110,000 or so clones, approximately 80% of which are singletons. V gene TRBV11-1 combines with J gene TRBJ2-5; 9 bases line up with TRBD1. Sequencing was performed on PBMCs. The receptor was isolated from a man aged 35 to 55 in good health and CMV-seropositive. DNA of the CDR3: TGTGCCAGCACCGCGGCACCGGGACAGGGATCTGAGACCCAGTACTTC. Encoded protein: CASTAAPGQGSETQYF.